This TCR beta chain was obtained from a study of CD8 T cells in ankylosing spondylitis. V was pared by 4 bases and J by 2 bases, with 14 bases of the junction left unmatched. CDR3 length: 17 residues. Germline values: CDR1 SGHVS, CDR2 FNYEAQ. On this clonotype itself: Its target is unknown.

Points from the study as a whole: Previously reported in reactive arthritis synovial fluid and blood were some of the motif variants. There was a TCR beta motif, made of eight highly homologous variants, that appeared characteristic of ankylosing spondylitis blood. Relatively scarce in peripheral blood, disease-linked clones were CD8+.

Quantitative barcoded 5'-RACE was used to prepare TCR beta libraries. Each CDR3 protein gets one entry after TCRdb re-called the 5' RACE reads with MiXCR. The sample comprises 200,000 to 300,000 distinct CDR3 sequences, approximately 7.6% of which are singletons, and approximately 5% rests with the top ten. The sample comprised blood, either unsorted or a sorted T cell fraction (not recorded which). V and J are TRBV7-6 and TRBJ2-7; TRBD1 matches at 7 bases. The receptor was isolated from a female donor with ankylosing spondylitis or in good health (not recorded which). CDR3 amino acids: CASSSWPTGIQTYEQYF. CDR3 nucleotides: TGTGCCAGCAGCTCGTGGCCGACAGGGATCCAAACCTACGAGCAGTACTTC.